Described below is a single TCR beta chain sequence and its context. The record originates from a study of control samples from healthy donors and cancer patients. Libraries were prepared by immunoSEQ multiplex PCR; TCRdb keeps only in-frame clonotypes and omits some of them. This sample has approximately 150,000 clones, with around 94% found just once. The germline V gene encodes CDR1 SGHVS and CDR2 FNYEAQ. This CDR3 comprises 16 residues. V shed 1 base and J 1 base; nucleotides not matched to a gene: 4. This TCR came from a man in his fifties or sixties with colorectal cancer. The chain has TRBV7-6 and TRBJ2-1; 7 bases align to TRBD2. Sequencing was carried out using PBMCs. CDR3 bases: TGTGCCAGCAGCTTAGTGGCTAGCGGTTCCTACAATGAGCAGTTCTTC. Its translation is CASSLVASGSYNEQFF.